This note documents a single T cell receptor (beta chain) sequence. Generated by immunoSEQ multiplex PCR, the TCRdb table keeps only in-frame clones and is missing some. This table has more than 20,000 clones, roughly 90% appearing once. This sample stems from a study of blood T cell repertoires in COVID-19. Overall study context: In each case, the material was cDNA or gDNA derived from T cells, B-cell-depleted T cells, or PBMCs.

The sequencing input was peripheral blood. This receptor was identified in a human donor in a cohort sampled during active COVID-19.

CDR3 nucleotide sequence: TGCGCCAGCAGCCGGACAGGGAGCACAGATACGCAGTATTTT. Its protein is CASSRTGSTDTQYF. The chain couples TRBV5-1 to TRBJ2-3; 8 bases match TRBD1. V was clipped by 4 bases and J by 0 bases; unmatched bases: 1. CDR1 and CDR2 (germline): SGHRS, YFSETQ. The CDR3 consists of 14 residues.